Presented here are 29 T cell receptor beta chains from one specimen sequenced in a study of T cell changes during pregnancy in multiple sclerosis. This table comes from immunoSEQ multiplex PCR, and its TCRdb copy is limited to in-frame clones, with some not included. The sample has almost 50,000 clones, 90% to 95% seen once. Material: CD8+ T cells from peripheral blood mononuclear cells, obtained after pregnancy. Every receptor here comes from a female donor with multiple sclerosis, enrolled in a pregnancy study.

The chain couples TRBV30 to TRBJ2-2; D gene uncertain. This CDR3 contains 11 residues. With 2 bases removed from V and 5 bases from J, the gap between germline ends came to 3 bases. Looked up from germline, CDR1 is GTSNPN and CDR2 is SVGIG (reference sequence). Here the CDR3 reads CAWSYTGELFF. CDR3 DNA sequence: TGTGCCTGGAGTTATACCGGGGAGCTGTTTTTT.

This sequence joins TRBV13 and TRBJ1-1, with D perhaps TRBD1 (5 bases). The V gene's germline CDR1 is PRHDT and CDR2 FYEKMQ (reference sequence). This CDR3 has 17 residues. The germline V and J ends were trimmed by 5 bases and 1 base, with 20 bases remaining between them. The CDR3 region is CASSLSQGIVSNTEAFF. DNA of the CDR3: TGTGCCAGCAGCCTCTCCCAGGGTATTGTGTCGAACACTGAAGCTTTCTTT.

The chain carries TRBV10-3 and TRBJ2-7, with a weak D call TRBD2 (5 bases). The CDR3 runs to 12 residues. Trimming removed 6 bases from V and 12 bases from J, with 18 bases in between. In germline, CDR1 is ENHRY, CDR2 SYGVKD. The CDR3 loop is CAIREPAGATYF. The CDR3 nucleotides are TGTGCCATCAGGGAGCCGGCGGGCGCCACGTACTTC.

The rearrangement uses TRBV6-1 and TRBJ1-5; no definite D call. This CDR3 region has 11 residues. Germline V gene lookup returns CDR1 MNHNS and CDR2 SASEGT. V gave up 6 bases and J gave up 5 bases, with 5 bases separating them. In nucleotides, the CDR3 is TGTGCCAGCAGGAGAGATCAGCCCCAGCATTTT. Its protein is CASRRDQPQHF.

This clone was seen once. This chain links TRBV7-9 with TRBJ2-1; no firm D call. The ends were cut back, 3 bases at V and 10 bases at J, with 19 bases in the middle. This CDR3 contains 15 residues. In germline, CDR1 is SEHNR, CDR2 FQNEAQ (reference sequence). CDR3 DNA sequence: TGTGCCAGCAGCTTGCTGGTACGAGTTGCAGGAGAGCAGTTCTTC. Translation: CASSLLVRVAGEQFF.

The V call is TRBV4-2, the J call TRBJ2-2; D remains unclear. V lost 0 bases to trimming and J lost 4 bases, with 18 bases between them. This CDR3 is built from 18 residues. The V gene's germline CDR1 is LGHNA and CDR2 YNFKEQ. CDR3 protein: CASSQEDMAAETTGELFF. The CDR3 DNA is TGTGCCAGCAGCCAAGAAGACATGGCCGCAGAGACCACCGGGGAGCTGTTTTTT.

The chain uses TRBV27 and TRBJ2-5; no reliable D call. The V and J ends lost 2 bases and 5 bases respectively, with 9 bases between them. In germline, CDR1 is MNHEY, CDR2 SMNVEV (reference sequence). CDR3 length: 13 residues. The DNA for the CDR3 is TGTGCCAGCAGTTTACTGTCCGGGGAGACCCAGTACTTC. It specifies CASSLLSGETQYF.

J is TRBJ2-7 and V is TRBV27, with TRBD1 as a possible D gene (5 bases). The germline V gene encodes CDR1 MNHEY and CDR2 SMNVEV (reference sequence). V lost 2 bases to trimming and J lost 6 bases, with 14 bases between them. The CDR3 covers 14 residues. CDR3 loop: CASSLGVQGSEQYF. The CDR3 DNA reads as TGTGCCAGCAGTTTAGGGGTCCAGGGATCCGAGCAGTACTTC.

This chain's CDR3 is CASSPDRHDYYEQYF. CDR3 sequence (DNA): TGTGCCAGCAGCCCTGACAGGCATGATTATTACGAGCAGTACTTC. The chain is built from TRBV7-6 and TRBJ2-7; weak D call: TRBD1 (6 bases). Germline V gene lookup returns CDR1 SGHVS and CDR2 FNYEAQ. The CDR3 runs 15 residues. V lost 5 bases, J lost 4 bases, and 18 bases lay in between.

The chain recombines TRBV13 with TRBJ2-5, with a possible D match to TRBD2 (6 bases). The CDR3 spans 14 residues. From germline, CDR1 is PRHDT and CDR2 FYEKMQ (reference sequence). Deletions cut 5 bases from V and 1 base from J, with 11 bases between. As DNA, the CDR3 is TGTGCCAGCAGCCCCTGGCGGGGCCAAGAGACCCAGTACTTC. Residues: CASSPWRGQETQYF.

V is TRBV7-3 and J is TRBJ1-1; TRBD1 is a possible D gene (6 bases). The CDR3 spans 19 residues. Germline loops: CDR1 SGHTA, CDR2 FQGTGA. Between the trimmed V and J ends, which lost 4 bases and 2 bases, there was a span of 26 bases. CDR3 residues: CASSYHYLVRGGLNTEAFF. The CDR3 bases are TGTGCCAGCAGCTACCATTACCTCGTGCGTGGGGGCTTAAACACTGAAGCTTTCTTT.

This clone was observed once. V usage is TRBV11-2 and J usage is TRBJ1-2; D may be TRBD1 (6 bases). CDR1 SGHAT and CDR2 FQNNGV come from the germline V gene. CDR3 length equals 13 residues. Trimming shortened V by 1 base and J by 8 bases, and 11 bases separated the two germline ends. CDR3 sequence (DNA): TGTGCCAGCAGCTTAGTGGGGGCGCGGGGCTACACCTTC. Translation: CASSLVGARGYTF.

This CDR3 reads CASSFGSGDKYEQYF. CDR3 DNA sequence: TGCGCCAGCAGCTTTGGTAGCGGGGATAAATACGAGCAGTACTTC. This chain uses TRBV5-1 with TRBJ2-7; TRBD2 matches 8 bases. Germline V gene sequence: CDR1 SGHRS, CDR2 YFSETQ. The CDR3 contains 15 residues. The ends lost 2 bases at V and 4 bases at J; junction bases unmatched: 8.

The CDR3 region has the DNA TGTGCCAGCAGCCTCCGGGAGGACTATGGCTACACCTTC. Translated: CASSLREDYGYTF. The rearrangement joins TRBV6-6 to TRBJ1-2; no reliable D call. The length of the CDR3 is 13 residues. V gave up 6 bases and J gave up 3 bases, with 11 bases separating them. The V gene's germline CDR1 is MNHNY and CDR2 SVGAGI (reference sequence).

In its sample, this clone was seen once. This chain links TRBV5-6 with TRBJ2-7, with TRBD1 matching 7 bases. This CDR3 contains 12 residues. V shed 6 bases, J shed 3 bases, and the junction held 3 bases outside the gene matches. CDR1 SGHDT and CDR2 YYEEEE come from the germline V gene. The CDR3 nucleotides are TGTGCCAGCACCCAGGGGGACTACGAGCAGTACTTC. As protein: CASTQGDYEQYF.

CDR3 in DNA: TGTGCCAGCAGCTTAGACTGGGGGGGGACCGGGGAGCTGTTTTTT. Protein sequence: CASSLDWGGTGELFF. The chain recombines TRBV7-2 with TRBJ2-2; 7 positions match TRBD2. V shed 1 base, J shed 5 bases, and the junction held 4 bases outside the gene matches. Germline values: CDR1 SGHTA, CDR2 FQGNSA. This CDR3 region has 15 residues.

The chain joins TRBV30 to TRBJ2-5, with a possible D match to TRBD2 (5 bases). This CDR3 spans 16 amino acids. Trimming left V 0 bases short and J 2 bases short, with 16 bases between. The germline CDR1 and CDR2 sequences are GTSNPN and SVGIG (reference sequence). CDR3 amino acids: CAWSVKAGLIQETQYF. CDR3 DNA sequence: TGTGCCTGGAGTGTAAAGGCTGGACTTATACAAGAGACCCAGTACTTC.

This chain links TRBV15 with TRBJ1-2, with 7 bases identical to TRBD1. The CDR3 is 14 amino acids. Germline CDR1 and CDR2: LNHNV and YYDKDF (reference sequence). V lost 4 bases, J lost 4 bases, and 6 bases stayed unmatched. The CDR3 DNA reads as TGTGCCACCAGCAACCGGGACAGTATCTATGGCTACACCTTC. It yields the protein CATSNRDSIYGYTF.

This clone was counted a single time. The rearrangement uses TRBV29-1 and TRBJ1-1, with 12 bases matching TRBD1. J gave up 7 bases and V 6 bases, and 6 bases lay outside the gene matches. This CDR3 has 13 amino acids. CDR1 is SQVTM and CDR2 is ANQGSEA in the germline V gene. The DNA for the CDR3 is TGCAGCGTCCCGGGACAGGGGGCGGGTGAAGCTTTCTTT. Encoded protein: CSVPGQGAGEAFF. The full variable domain, its missing parts supplied by reference TRBV29-1 and TRBJ1-1, is SAVISQKPSRDICQRGTSLTIQCQVDSQVTMMFWYRQQPGQSLTLIATANQGSEATYESGFVIDKFPISRPNLTFSTLTVSNMSPEDSSIYLCSVPGQGAGEAFFGQGTRLTVV.

This chain joins TRBV5-6 and TRBJ2-1, with 8 bases aligning to TRBD2. The V and J ends lost 1 base and 4 bases, in that order; junction bases with no gene match: 7. The CDR3 extends over 16 amino acids. CDR1 and CDR2 (germline): SGHDT, YYEEEE. CDR3 bases: TGTGCCAGCAGCTTGTGGCCAGCGGGGGTTTACAATGAGCAGTTCTTC. Amino acids: CASSLWPAGVYNEQFF.

The V gene is TRBV21-1, the J gene TRBJ1-3; the table's D call, TRBD1, was not checked against the DNA. TRBV21-1 is described as a pseudogene. The CDR3 contains 15 residues. CDR3 sequence (DNA): TGTGCCAGCAGCAAATCTACAGGGATGGGAAACACCATATATTTT. Its translation is CASSKSTGMGNTIYF.

This clone counts as medium-sized. The CDR3 sequence is CASSQVFGGGYEQYF. CDR3 in DNA: TGCGCCAGCAGCCAAGTATTCGGGGGAGGCTACGAGCAGTACTTC. The V gene is TRBV4-1, the J gene TRBJ2-7; weak D call: TRBD2 (6 bases). CDR1 and CDR2 from the germline V gene are MGHRA and YSYEKL. The CDR3 has 15 residues. V lost 1 base and J lost 3, with 13 bases in between.

The chain employs TRBV6-5 and TRBJ1-2, with D possibly matching TRBD1 (6 bases). The CDR3 is 13 amino acids. Trimming pared 7 bases from V and 6 bases from J, leaving 15 bases between. Germline CDR1 and CDR2: MNHEY and SVGAGI. This chain's CDR3 is CASTQGSADGYTF. The DNA for the CDR3 is TGTGCCAGCACCCAGGGGTCTGCGGATGGCTACACCTTC.

DNA of the CDR3: TGTGCCAGCAGGGAGCGGGGGGGCCGGGTCACAGATACGCAGTATTTT. Its protein product is CASRERGGRVTDTQYF. This sequence joins TRBV2 and TRBJ2-3; 10 bases map to TRBD2. CDR1 is SNHLY and CDR2 is FYNNEI in the germline V gene. The J segment lost 2 bases and the V segment lost 6 bases, leaving 8 bases of the junction unmatched. The CDR3 sequence is 16 residues long.

J is TRBJ1-4 and V is TRBV9; 8 bases are shared with TRBD1. Germline CDR1 is SGDLS and CDR2 is YYNGEE. V was pared by 3 bases and J by 17 bases, with 6 bases of the junction left unmatched. This CDR3 region has 11 residues. The CDR3 loop reads CASSDGQGLFF. The CDR3 region has the DNA TGTGCCAGCAGCGACGGACAGGGTCTTTTTTTT. The whole variable domain, remainder taken from reference TRBV9 and TRBJ1-4, is DSGVTQTPKHLITATGQRVTLRCSPRSGDLSVYWYQQSLDQGLQFLIQYYNGEERAKGNILERFSAQQFPDLHSELNLSSLELGDSALYFCASSDGQGLFFGSGTQLSVL.

The table lists this clone with a count of one. The CDR3 DNA reads TGTGCCAGCAGTTATGGCGCGGGGGACTACAATGAGCAGTTCTTC. This sequence encodes CASSYGAGDYNEQFF. The chain carries TRBV27 and TRBJ2-1, with TRBD2 identical over 7 bases. Germline-derived CDR1 and CDR2 are MNHEY and SMNVEV (reference sequence). Losses at the gene ends were 4 bases for V and 3 bases for J; bases not matched to a gene: 6. The CDR3 loop spans 15 amino acids.

This rearrangement joins TRBV6-5 to TRBJ2-1; 7 bases map to TRBD2. From germline, CDR1 is MNHEY and CDR2 SVGAGI. This CDR3 comprises 15 residues. Losses at the gene ends were 2 bases for V and 5 bases for J; bases not matched to a gene: 6. CDR3 nucleotide sequence: TGTGCCAGCAGTTACCAAGGACTAGTCGACAATGAGCAGTTCTTC. Translation gives CASSYQGLVDNEQFF.

The rearrangement joins TRBV6-5 to TRBJ2-7, with 10 bases lining up with TRBD1. Germline trimming cut 4 bases from V and 2 bases from J; bases unmatched to any gene: 8. The V gene's germline CDR1 is MNHEY and CDR2 SVGAGI. The CDR3 is made up of 16 amino acids. Here the CDR3 DNA reads TGTGCCAGCAGTTTAGAAGGGACAGGGGTGGCCTACGAGCAGTACTTC. Translated, it gives CASSLEGTGVAYEQYF.

V is TRBV7-9 and J is TRBJ1-4; D is ambiguous. Trimming took 3 bases from V and 2 from J, leaving 7 bases between them. This CDR3 comprises 14 residues. Per the germline V gene, CDR1 is SEHNR and CDR2 is FQNEAQ (reference sequence). The CDR3 nucleotides read TGTGCCAGCAGCTTGGTACAGACTAATGAAAAACTGTTTTTT. The encoded protein is CASSLVQTNEKLFF.